Shown below are 13 T cell receptor beta chains from a single sample sequenced in a study of spatial heterogeneity in lung cancer (dated by TCRdb to about 2019). Antigen specificity for these receptors is unknown. The intended sense of this specimen's time point label: sample taken at primary tumor resection. Overall study outcomes, separate from this receptor: The number of expanded intratumoral alpha and beta TCRs correlated with the tumor nonsynonymous mutation count.

Library method: 5' RACE. The sequencing machine was a NextSeq 500. Using fastp at Q25 and MiXCR, TCRdb reprocessed the public reads and kept productive beta chains. CDR3 protein sequences are deduplicated, and each keeps its most common genes and DNA. For this sample there are several thousand distinct CDR3 sequences; 10% to 15% appear just once. The top ten clonotypes cover around 9.7% of the sample. This specimen consisted of lung tumor tissue, obtained at surgery. All receptors come from a female donor with early-stage non-small cell lung cancer.

This clonotype was recorded at least ten times. The V call is TRBV28, the J call TRBJ2-3; the D gene is possibly TRBD1 (5 bases). The CDR3 loop spans 12 amino acids. V shed 7 bases and J shed 6 bases, with 11 bases lying between them. CDR1 is MDHEN and CDR2 is SYDVKM in the germline V gene. Here the CDR3 DNA reads TGTGCCAGCAAACAACAGGCGGATACGCAGTATTTT. Translating it yields CASKQQADTQYF.

In this sample, this clonotype turned up many times. The chain carries TRBV4-3 and TRBJ2-6; unclear D gene. V was trimmed by 3 bases and J by 1 base, leaving 10 bases between them. From germline, CDR1 is LGHNA and CDR2 YSLEER. The CDR3 has 16 residues. The CDR3 DNA reads TGCGCCAGCAGCCATAGGATGGCATCTGGGGCCAACGTCCTGACTTTC. Protein sequence: CASSHRMASGANVLTF.

The chain couples TRBV4-2 to TRBJ2-1; 8 bases fit TRBD2. From germline, CDR1 is LGHNA and CDR2 YNFKEQ. There are 16 residues in the CDR3. V was pared by 4 bases and J by 6 bases, with 11 bases of the junction left unmatched. The CDR3: CASSRPHTGGFNEQFF. In DNA form, the CDR3 reads TGTGCCAGCAGCCGCCCCCATACGGGAGGGTTCAATGAGCAGTTCTTC.

This clonotype is labeled medium-sized. The V call is TRBV23-1, the J call TRBJ1-5; 7 bases agree with TRBD1. TRBV23-1 is annotated as an ORF whose role is uncertain. The CDR3 is 16 residues long. J was trimmed by 7 bases and V by 6 bases; bases with no gene match: 15. CDR3 nucleotide sequence: TGCGCCAGCAGCCTGGCGAGACAGGGCCCTCCCCAGCCCCAGCATTTT. Its protein product is CASSLARQGPPQPQHF.

This clonotype counts as medium-sized. The V gene is TRBV6-6, the J gene TRBJ2-6; D is perhaps TRBD1 or TRBD2 (6 bases each). The CDR3 consists of 18 residues. Germline V CDR1 and CDR2: MNHNY, SVGAGI (reference sequence). Trimming removed 2 bases from V and 2 bases from J, with 16 bases in between. The CDR3 coding sequence is TGTGCCAGCAGTTACCCGGCCTCCGGGGGCCCTGGGGCCAACGTCCTGACTTTC. As protein: CASSYPASGGPGANVLTF.

The rearrangement joins TRBV29-1 to TRBJ2-1; no clear D gene. This CDR3 is 13 amino acids long. Germline V CDR1 and CDR2: SQVTM, ANQGSEA. Trimming shortened V by 4 bases and J by 1 base, and 8 bases separated the two germline ends. In nucleotides, the CDR3 is TGCAGCGTTGCTACGGAATCCTACAATGAGCAGTTCTTC. Residues: CSVATESYNEQFF.

The chain employs TRBV19 and TRBJ1-2, with TRBD1 matching 7 bases. This CDR3 is 13 amino acids long. Trimming at V came to 3 bases and at J to 6 bases, leaving 4 bases not matched to a gene. Germline values: CDR1 LNHDA, CDR2 SQIVND (reference sequence). The CDR3 is CASSIDRADGYTF. For the CDR3, the DNA is TGTGCCAGTAGTATTGACAGGGCTGATGGCTACACCTTC.

This clonotype is categorized as medium-sized (0.01 to 0.1%). This chain connects TRBV6-2 or TRBV6-3 to TRBJ2-5; TRBD1 matches 7 bases. Germline V gene lookup returns CDR1 MNHEY and CDR2 SVGEGT. The CDR3 totals 16 residues. V shed 6 bases, J shed 1 base, and the junction held 11 bases outside the gene matches. The CDR3 DNA is TGTGCCAGCAGCCTGTGGACAGGACCTCTCCAAGAGACCCAGTACTTC. This translates into CASSLWTGPLQETQYF.

The table lists this clonotype with a few counts. The V and J genes are TRBV10-3 and TRBJ1-6; the D is unclear. V was cut by 1 base and J by 13 bases, with 20 bases left in between. CDR1 ENHRY and CDR2 SYGVKD come from the germline V gene. CDR3 length: 16 amino acids. This CDR3 is CAISEFFRTGENPLHF. As DNA, the CDR3 is TGTGCCATCAGTGAGTTCTTTAGGACCGGAGAGAACCCCCTCCACTTT.

The table lists this clonotype with a few counts. The rearrangement uses TRBV5-1 and TRBJ1-1; no reliable D call. Trimming removed 4 bases at V and 1 base at J, with 11 bases between. Germline V lookup: CDR1 SGHRS, CDR2 YFSETQ. The CDR3 totals 14 residues. In DNA, the CDR3 is TGCGCCAGCAGCAAGGAGGAACGGAACACTGAAGCTTTCTTT. Translation: CASSKEERNTEAFF.

This clonotype rates as medium-sized. This chain connects TRBV3-1 to TRBJ1-2, with 7 bases identical to TRBD1. CDR1 and CDR2 (germline): LGHDT, YNNKEL (reference sequence). With V trimmed by 3 bases and J by 4 bases, 5 bases remained unmatched. The CDR3 consists of 14 residues. This CDR3 is CASSQTGTAYGYTF. The CDR3 DNA reads as TGTGCCAGCAGCCAGACCGGGACAGCCTATGGCTACACCTTC.

By frequency in the sample, this clonotype is medium-sized. The chain uses TRBV6-2 or TRBV6-3 and TRBJ2-5; D not resolved. The V gene lost 7 bases and the J gene lost 4 bases, with 16 bases spanning the gap. Germline V gene sequence: CDR1 MNHEY, CDR2 SVGEGT. CDR3 size: 14 residues. The CDR3 sequence: CASTHRIGGETQYF. The CDR3 DNA sequence: TGTGCCAGCACCCACCGCATCGGTGGAGAGACCCAGTACTTC.

The chain couples TRBV2 to TRBJ2-3; 8 nucleotides match TRBD1. Germline CDR1 SNHLY, CDR2 FYNNEI. Losses at the gene ends were 8 bases for V and 4 bases for J; bases not matched to a gene: 8. CDR3 length: 14 amino acids. The CDR3 sequence is CASSGGTGSDTQYF. The CDR3 region has the DNA TGTGCCAGCTCCGGTGGGACAGGATCAGATACGCAGTATTTT.